The 31 T cell receptor beta chains below all came from one sample that was sequenced in a study of cytotoxic CD8 clonotypes in ibrutinib-treated CLL. Clones were sequenced by immunoSEQ multiplex PCR, and TCRdb holds only the in-frame ones, with some missing. The sample has roughly 150,000 clones; about 76% are singletons. Sequencing used PBMCs, obtained after 24 months of ibrutinib treatment. The source is a human donor with chronic lymphocytic leukemia.

This clone appeared a few times. The chain carries TRBV2 and TRBJ1-5, with D unresolved. CDR3 length: 13 amino acids. CDR1 and CDR2 (germline): SNHLY, FYNNEI. V dropped 7 bases and J dropped 4 bases, with 11 bases sitting between them. CDR3 amino acids: CASTPERNQPQHF. CDR3 nucleotides: TGTGCCAGCACCCCAGAAAGGAATCAGCCCCAGCATTTT.

This chain joins TRBV28 and TRBJ2-7, with TRBD2 matching over 8 bases. V lost 7 bases and J lost 6; bases outside the gene matches: 11. This CDR3 spans 14 amino acids. Looked up from germline, CDR1 is MDHEN and CDR2 is SYDVKM. This CDR3 reads CASTPGTSALEQYF. In DNA form, the CDR3 reads TGTGCCAGCACCCCTGGGACTAGTGCACTCGAGCAGTACTTC.

The rearrangement uses TRBV10-3 and TRBJ2-7; the D gene is possibly TRBD2 (5 bases). CDR3 length equals 15 residues. V was pared by 3 bases and J by 0 bases, with 12 bases between. From germline, CDR1 is ENHRY and CDR2 SYGVKD. The CDR3 sequence is CAISDRWRVSYEQYF. CDR3 sequence (DNA): TGTGCCATCAGTGATAGGTGGCGGGTCTCCTACGAGCAGTACTTC.

The chain carries TRBV7-2 and TRBJ2-2; 8 bases are a match to TRBD2. The germline V gene encodes CDR1 SGHTA and CDR2 FQGNSA. With 3 bases clipped from V and 4 bases from J, the junction kept 10 bases outside the gene matches. The CDR3 covers 17 residues. The CDR3 loop reads CASSFVAGRGTTGELFF. In DNA, the CDR3 is TGTGCCAGCAGCTTCGTAGCGGGGCGCGGCACCACCGGGGAGCTGTTTTTT.

Written as DNA, the CDR3 is TGTGCCAGCAGTCCCCTCTTCGGGGGGGAGCAGTACTTC. It yields the protein CASSPLFGGEQYF. The chain combines TRBV27 with TRBJ2-7; TRBD2 aligns across 7 bases. J lost 7 bases, V lost 5 bases, and 8 bases had no gene match. Germline V gene sequence: CDR1 MNHEY, CDR2 SMNVEV (reference sequence). This CDR3 is built from 13 residues.

The genes are TRBV7-2 and TRBJ1-6, with D possibly being TRBD1 (6 bases). Deletions cut 1 base from V and 15 bases from J, with 19 bases between. This CDR3 contains 15 residues. Per germline, CDR1 SGHTA and CDR2 FQGNSA. CDR3 sequence reads: CASSLGQGLELGLHF. CDR3 coding DNA: TGTGCCAGCAGCTTAGGGCAGGGGTTGGAGTTGGGCCTCCACTTT.

The chain links TRBV5-4 to TRBJ2-3; D is perhaps TRBD2 (5 bases). CDR3 length: 15 amino acids. Trimming cost V 0 bases and J 6 bases, with 14 bases left between them. Germline V gene data show CDR1 as SGHNT and CDR2 as YYREEE (reference sequence). For the CDR3, the DNA is TGTGCCAGCAGCTTGGGAAGCGGCAATGGCGATACGCAGTATTTT. Protein sequence: CASSLGSGNGDTQYF.

Concerning this clone itself: Other nucleotide sequences from this sample produce the same CDR3. This chain connects TRBV6-6 to TRBJ1-2; D possibly corresponds to TRBD1 (5 bases). Germline values: CDR1 MNHNY, CDR2 SVGAGI (reference sequence). The CDR3 consists of 14 residues. Trimming pared 6 bases from V and 7 bases from J, leaving 18 bases between. For the CDR3, the DNA is TGTGCCAGCAGCCTAGGGGCGGGCGGGGGTGGCTACACCTTC. It translates to CASSLGAGGGGYTF.

This clone has just one count. This sequence joins TRBV6-6 and TRBJ2-5; D remains unclear. Germline loops: CDR1 MNHNY, CDR2 SVGAGI (reference sequence). Trimming took off 6 bases at V and 5 bases at J, with 10 bases between the two ends. The CDR3 covers 12 residues. CDR3 sequence reads: CASSVGFETQYF. The CDR3, as DNA: TGTGCCAGCAGCGTGGGTTTTGAGACCCAGTACTTC.

The CDR3 here is CASSLGAPEAFF. For the CDR3, the DNA is TGTGCCAGCAGCTTGGGCGCCCCTGAAGCTTTCTTT. The genes are TRBV5-6 and TRBJ1-1; D remains unclear. Trimming cost V 0 bases and J 6 bases, with 6 bases left between them. The V gene's germline CDR1 is SGHDT and CDR2 YYEEEE. CDR3 size: 12 residues.

Concerning this clone: Other DNA sequences in the sample encode the same CDR3. The J gene is TRBJ1-5, the V gene TRBV18, with D hard to call. V shed 3 bases and J shed 7 bases, with 10 bases lying between them. The CDR3 totals 13 residues. Germline CDR1 reads KGHSH; CDR2 reads LQKENI. The DNA of the CDR3 is TGTGCCAGCTCACCCGGGGTAGGCCAGCCCCAGCATTTT. The encoded protein is CASSPGVGQPQHF.

The V call is TRBV7-2, the J call TRBJ2-7; 14 nucleotides line up with TRBD2. The CDR3 length is 16 residues. Germline CDR1 and CDR2: SGHTA and FQGNSA. V lost 3 bases, J lost 0 bases, and 1 base stayed unmatched. The CDR3 DNA reads as TGTGCCAGCAGCTTCGGGACTAGCGGGGGCTCCTACGAGCAGTACTTC. Residues: CASSFGTSGGSYEQYF.

V usage is TRBV30 and J usage is TRBJ2-3; D remains ambiguous. Between the trimmed V and J ends, which lost 2 bases and 1 base, there was a span of 4 bases. This CDR3 region has 12 residues. Germline values: CDR1 GTSNPN, CDR2 SVGIG (reference sequence). CDR3 region: CAWSTGTDTQYF. The CDR3 DNA follows: TGTGCCTGGAGTACCGGCACAGATACGCAGTATTTT.

The chain recombines TRBV11-2 with TRBJ2-1; D gene ambiguous. V was pared by 1 base and J by 4 bases, with 5 bases between. Germline CDR1 is SGHAT and CDR2 is FQNNGV. This CDR3 is built from 13 residues. The CDR3 DNA sequence: TGTGCCAGCAGCTTAGCCCTTTACAATGAGCAGTTCTTC. Translating gives CASSLALYNEQFF.

The table lists this clone with a count of one. The J gene is TRBJ2-5, the V gene TRBV7-2; perhaps D is TRBD1 or TRBD2 (5 bases each). CDR1 and CDR2 from the germline V gene are SGHTA and FQGNSA. The CDR3 is 12 amino acids. The V end was cut by 8 bases, the J end by 2 bases, with 9 bases between. The CDR3 DNA is TGTGCCAGCGGGTGGGGGCAAGAGACCCAGTACTTC. This codes for CASGWGQETQYF.

The chain employs TRBV6-5 and TRBJ2-2; tentatively, D is TRBD1 (5 bases). V shed 2 bases and J shed 2 bases, with 9 bases lying between them. This CDR3 has 15 amino acids. Germline V gene data show CDR1 as MNHEY and CDR2 as SVGAGI. In nucleotides, the CDR3 is TGTGCCAGCAGTTACACAACAGGCAACACCGGGGAGCTGTTTTTT. Translated: CASSYTTGNTGELFF.

The genes are TRBV6-5 and TRBJ2-7; weak D call: TRBD2 (5 bases). Looked up from germline, CDR1 is MNHEY and CDR2 is SVGAGI. The CDR3 has 12 amino acids. Trimming left V 3 bases short and J 5 bases short, with 8 bases between. CDR3 nucleotide sequence: TGTGCCAGCAGTTATGGACTCCACGAGCAGTACTTC. Its translation is CASSYGLHEQYF.

This chain joins TRBV25-1 and TRBJ2-2, with 9 bases identical to TRBD2. The CDR3 extends over 14 amino acids. Germline CDR1 is MGHDK and CDR2 is SYGVNS. Germline trimming cut 5 bases from V and 6 bases from J; bases unmatched to any gene: 4. The DNA of the CDR3 is TGTGCCAGCAGTCCAGGACTAGCGCCCGGGGAGCTGTTTTTT. This sequence encodes CASSPGLAPGELFF. The full variable domain, its missing parts supplied by reference TRBV25-1 and TRBJ2-2, is EADIYQTPRYLVIGTGKKITLECSQTMGHDKMYWYQQDPGMELHLIHYSYGVNSTEKGDLSSESTVSRIRTEHFPLTLESARPSHTSQYLCASSPGLAPGELFFGEGSRLTVL.

The chain recombines TRBV30 with TRBJ2-5; D is ambiguous. The CDR3 extends over 14 amino acids. Trimming removed 0 bases at V and 2 bases at J, with 10 bases between. Germline CDR1 is GTSNPN and CDR2 is SVGIG (reference sequence). CDR3 sequence reads: CAWSVQLGQETQYF. Written as DNA, the CDR3 is TGTGCCTGGAGTGTACAGTTGGGGCAAGAGACCCAGTACTTC. The variable domain in full, with the rest retrieved from reference TRBV30 and TRBJ2-5, is SQTIHQWPATLVQPVGSPLSLECTVEGTSNPNLYWYRQAAGRGLQLLFYSVGIGQISSEVPQNLSASRPQDRQFILSSKKLLLSDSGFYLCAWSVQLGQETQYFGPGTRLLVL.

This clone has only one observation. The rearrangement joins TRBV5-1 to TRBJ1-2; D unclear. This CDR3 spans 14 amino acids. Germline V gene lookup returns CDR1 SGHRS and CDR2 YFSETQ. Deletions cut 3 bases from V and 8 bases from J, with 17 bases between. CDR3 amino acids: CASSSLGVTYGYTF. The CDR3 nucleotides read TGCGCCAGCAGCTCCCTTGGAGTGACTTACGGCTACACCTTC.

This chain links TRBV11-1 with TRBJ2-7, with D tentatively TRBD1 or TRBD2 (6 bases each). This CDR3 spans 15 amino acids. V lost 1 base to trimming and J lost 2 bases, with 12 bases between them. Germline V gene data show CDR1 as SGHAT and CDR2 as FQDESV (reference sequence). The CDR3 sequence: CASSLGGTLTYEQYF. The DNA for the CDR3 is TGTGCCAGCAGCTTAGGCGGGACACTTACCTACGAGCAGTACTTC.

The V call is TRBV11-2, the J call TRBJ2-3; D unresolved. The CDR3 loop spans 14 amino acids. The V end lost 5 bases, the J end lost 3 bases, and 12 bases lay between the germline ends. Germline V gene lookup returns CDR1 SGHAT and CDR2 FQNNGV. Here the CDR3 DNA reads TGTGCCAGCAGCCCGGCGGCTGGAACAGATACGCAGTATTTT. This codes for CASSPAAGTDTQYF.

DNA of the CDR3: TGTGCCAGCTCACCGCCACAGGGACGGGGTGAAAAACTGTTTTTT. Amino acid sequence: CASSPPQGRGEKLFF. This rearrangement joins TRBV18 to TRBJ1-4; D possibly corresponds to TRBD1 (6 bases). This CDR3 region has 15 residues. Trimming removed 3 bases at V and 7 bases at J, with 15 bases between. Germline CDR1 KGHSH, CDR2 LQKENI.

V is TRBV9 and J is TRBJ1-2; 8 nucleotides line up with TRBD1. This CDR3 is 17 amino acids long. CDR1 is SGDLS and CDR2 is YYNGEE in the germline V gene. With V trimmed by 4 bases and J by 2 bases, 13 bases remained unmatched. The chain's CDR3 is CASSPTDRVMLNYGYTF. In nucleotides, the CDR3 is TGTGCCAGCAGCCCGACGGACAGGGTGATGTTGAACTATGGCTACACCTTC.

This chain joins TRBV7-9 and TRBJ1-1; D gene uncertain. V shed 2 bases and J shed 0 bases, with 10 bases lying between them. The CDR3 loop spans 15 amino acids. Looked up from germline, CDR1 is SEHNR and CDR2 is FQNEAQ (reference sequence). Here the CDR3 reads CASSLSTIVNTEAFF. CDR3 DNA sequence: TGTGCCAGCAGCTTATCTACAATCGTGAACACTGAAGCTTTCTTT.

This clone was seen a handful of times. V and J are TRBV28 and TRBJ2-7; D remains unclear. CDR3 length: 11 residues. The V end lost 10 bases, the J end lost 7 bases, and 14 bases lay between the germline ends. Looked up from germline, CDR1 is MDHEN and CDR2 is SYDVKM. This chain's CDR3 is CATELGWEQYF. CDR3 nucleotide sequence: TGTGCCACCGAGCTGGGGTGGGAGCAGTACTTC.

The V and J genes are TRBV5-6 and TRBJ1-4; D may be TRBD1 (6 bases). This CDR3 comprises 14 residues. V shed 4 bases and J shed 8 bases, with 15 bases lying between them. Germline CDR1 is SGHDT and CDR2 is YYEEEE. The CDR3 DNA reads TGTGCCAGCAGCCCCCGTGGAGGGGGGGAAAAACTGTTTTTT. This codes for CASSPRGGGEKLFF. The variable domain in full, completed from reference TRBV5-6 and TRBJ1-4, reads DAGVTQSPTHLIKTRGQQVTLRCSPKSGHDTVSWYQQALGQGPQFIFQYYEEEERQRGNFPDRFSGHQFPNYSSELNVNALLLGDSALYLCASSPRGGGEKLFFGSGTQLSVL.

A word on this clone: Other DNA sequences from this sample encode an identical CDR3 as well. The chain couples TRBV10-3 to TRBJ1-4; TRBD1 might be the D (6 bases). Germline assignment: CDR1 ENHRY and CDR2 SYGVKD. V lost 8 bases and J 3 bases, leaving 10 bases between the germline ends. The CDR3 sequence is 13 residues long. This CDR3 reads CAIRGAPNEKLFF. DNA of the CDR3: TGTGCCATCCGGGGGGCGCCTAATGAAAAACTGTTTTTT.

V is TRBV29-1 and J is TRBJ2-7; tentatively, D is TRBD2 (5 bases). The CDR3 covers 12 residues. V was shortened by 4 bases and J by 2 bases, with 9 bases between the two germline ends. CDR1 is SQVTM and CDR2 is ANQGSEA in the germline V gene. CDR3 DNA: TGCAGCGTTGGGAGGACCGCCTACGAGCAGTACTTC. Translation gives CSVGRTAYEQYF.

Comment on this clone: Other DNA sequences within the sample encode an identical CDR3. The chain joins TRBV6-5 to TRBJ2-7; tentatively, D is TRBD1 or TRBD2 (5 bases each). The CDR3 has 13 amino acids. The V gene lost 8 bases and the J gene lost 1 base, with 12 bases spanning the gap. Germline V gene lookup returns CDR1 MNHEY and CDR2 SVGAGI. The CDR3: CASRDLSSYEQYF. In nucleotides, the CDR3 is TGTGCCAGCCGGGACCTCTCGTCCTACGAGCAGTACTTC.

The V and J genes are TRBV18 and TRBJ2-3; a weak D match, TRBD2 (6 bases). Germline V gene data show CDR1 as KGHSH and CDR2 as LQKENI. The V gene lost 8 bases and the J gene lost 6 bases, with 15 bases spanning the gap. This CDR3 is 13 amino acids long. CDR3 in DNA: TGTGCCAGCACGGACACGACTAGGGATACGCAGTATTTT. Its translation: CASTDTTRDTQYF.